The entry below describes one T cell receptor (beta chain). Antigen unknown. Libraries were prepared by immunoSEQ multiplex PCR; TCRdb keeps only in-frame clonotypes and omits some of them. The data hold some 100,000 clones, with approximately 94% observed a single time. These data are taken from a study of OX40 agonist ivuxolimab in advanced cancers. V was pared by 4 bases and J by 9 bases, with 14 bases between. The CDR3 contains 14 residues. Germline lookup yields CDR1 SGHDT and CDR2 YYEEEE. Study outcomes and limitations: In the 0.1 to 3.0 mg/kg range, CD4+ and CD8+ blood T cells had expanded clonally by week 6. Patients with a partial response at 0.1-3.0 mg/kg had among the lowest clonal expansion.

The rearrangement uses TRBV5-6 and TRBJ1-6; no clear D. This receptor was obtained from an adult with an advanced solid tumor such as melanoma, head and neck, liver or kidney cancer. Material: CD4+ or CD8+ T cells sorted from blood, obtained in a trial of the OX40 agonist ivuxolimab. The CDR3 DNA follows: TGTGCCAGCAGCCCCAGTGGGAGGCGTTCACCCCTCCACTTT. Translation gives CASSPSGRRSPLHF.